The 15 T cell receptor beta chains in this list originate from one sample, sequenced in a study of cytomegalovirus exposure and HLA in healthy donors. The study ran its PCR with 60 Vbeta and 13 Jbeta primers. Clones were sequenced by immunoSEQ multiplex PCR, and TCRdb holds only the in-frame ones, with some missing. The data show about 270,000 clones, around 65% seen once. The sequenced sample consisted of PBMCs. Receptors were obtained from a female donor in good health and CMV-seronegative.

The chain recombines TRBV7-8 with TRBJ2-1; possible D gene TRBD2, 5 bases. Trimming took 1 base from V and 1 from J, leaving 23 bases between them. This CDR3 region has 20 residues. CDR1 and CDR2 from the germline V gene are SGHVS and FQNEAQ. Written as DNA, the CDR3 is TGTGCCAGCAGCTTAGGCAATAGCTTATCTACGGGGAGATCCTACAATGAGCAGTTCTTC. Translation: CASSLGNSLSTGRSYNEQFF.

This rearrangement joins TRBV15 to TRBJ2-5, with 12 bases aligning to TRBD1. The CDR3 is 20 amino acids. Germline V gene data show CDR1 as LNHNV and CDR2 as YYDKDF (reference sequence). With V trimmed by 5 bases and J by 0 bases, 16 bases remained unmatched. CDR3 in amino acids: CATSGRRRGQGAVYQETQYF. The CDR3 DNA reads as TGTGCCACCAGCGGCCGCCGCAGGGGACAGGGGGCGGTTTACCAAGAGACCCAGTACTTC.

The chain uses TRBV28 and TRBJ1-2; D is unresolved. The CDR3 sequence is 13 residues long. V was shortened by 8 bases and J by 7 bases, with 17 bases between the two germline ends. The V gene's germline CDR1 is MDHEN and CDR2 SYDVKM. The CDR3 spells CASVPPHTGGYTF. CDR3 nucleotides: TGTGCCAGCGTCCCCCCTCATACCGGTGGCTACACCTTC.

This sequence joins TRBV18 and TRBJ2-1, with TRBD2 matching over 10 bases. The V gene end was trimmed by 1 base and the J gene end by 10 bases; junction bases not matched to a gene: 4. This CDR3 region has 14 residues. The germline V gene has CDR1 KGHSH and CDR2 LQKENI. The CDR3 region is CASSPLAGGSEQFF. The CDR3 bases are TGTGCCAGCTCACCACTAGCGGGGGGTTCCGAGCAGTTCTTC.

The V and J genes are TRBV30 and TRBJ2-1; 10 nucleotides match TRBD2. The CDR3 runs to 20 residues. The germline gives CDR1 GTSNPN, CDR2 SVGIG (reference sequence). Unmatched junction bases numbered 15, after V lost 0 bases and J lost 1 base. CDR3 sequence (DNA): TGTGCCTGGAGTGTTAGGCCCCTAGCGGGAGTAAGTATGTCCTACAATGAGCAGTTCTTC. It specifies CAWSVRPLAGVSMSYNEQFF.

The chain employs TRBV10-3 and TRBJ2-1; 8 bases align to TRBD1. Looked up from germline, CDR1 is ENHRY and CDR2 is SYGVKD. The V gene end was trimmed by 7 bases and the J gene end by 4 bases; junction bases not matched to a gene: 6. The CDR3 consists of 14 residues. DNA of the CDR3: TGTGCCATCATGGGGGACAGGCTGTACAATGAGCAGTTCTTC. It encodes CAIMGDRLYNEQFF.

The CDR3 protein is CASRRTGGTEAFF. In DNA, the CDR3 is TGTGCCAGCAGAAGGACAGGGGGCACTGAAGCTTTCTTT. V is TRBV6-5 and J is TRBJ1-1; 10 nucleotides match TRBD1. Germline-derived CDR1 and CDR2 are MNHEY and SVGAGI. The V gene end was trimmed by 6 bases and the J gene end by 4 bases; junction bases not matched to a gene: 2. There are 13 residues in the CDR3.

The V gene is TRBV7-9, the J gene TRBJ1-1; D ambiguous. The CDR3 spans 12 residues. Trimming stripped 5 bases from V and 7 bases from J, with 11 bases between. Germline lookup yields CDR1 SEHNR and CDR2 FQNEAQ (reference sequence). The CDR3 coding sequence is TGTGCCAGCAGCCAGGTGGTAAGTGAAGCTTTCTTT. This translates into CASSQVVSEAFF.

V and J are TRBV6-1 and TRBJ2-7; D may be TRBD1 (5 bases). The ends were cut back, 5 bases at V and 3 bases at J, with 14 bases in the middle. CDR1 and CDR2 (germline): MNHNS, SASEGT. This CDR3 spans 14 amino acids. The CDR3 region is CASSPQETVYEQYF. In DNA form, the CDR3 reads TGTGCCAGCAGTCCGCAAGAGACAGTCTACGAGCAGTACTTC.

The chain joins TRBV20-1 to TRBJ2-5; a possible D gene is TRBD2 (6 bases). The V end lost 2 bases, the J end lost 5 bases, and 6 bases lay between the germline ends. Looked up from germline, CDR1 is DFQATT and CDR2 is SNEGSKA (reference sequence). The CDR3 spans 11 residues. The CDR3 loop is CSARREETQYF. The CDR3 nucleotides are TGCAGTGCTAGACGGGAGGAGACCCAGTACTTC.

The rearrangement links TRBV19 to TRBJ2-4, with D possibly matching TRBD1 (6 bases). Germline lookup yields CDR1 LNHDA and CDR2 SQIVND (reference sequence). This CDR3 has 15 amino acids. Trimming pared 5 bases from V and 2 bases from J, leaving 13 bases between. CDR3 in DNA: TGTGCCAGTAGTGATACAGGGATGACCAAAAACATTCAGTACTTC. Amino acid sequence: CASSDTGMTKNIQYF.

V gene TRBV2 combines with J gene TRBJ1-4, with D unclear. CDR1 and CDR2 (germline): SNHLY, FYNNEI. This CDR3 comprises 15 residues. Trimming took 4 bases from V and 1 from J, leaving 10 bases between them. CDR3 in amino acids: CASSGGSRTNEKLFF. Here the CDR3 DNA reads TGTGCCAGCAGTGGCGGGTCGAGAACTAATGAAAAACTGTTTTTT.

The chain carries TRBV12-5 and TRBJ1-4, with 8 bases lining up with TRBD1. The germline V gene encodes CDR1 LGHNT and CDR2 FRNRAP. V shed 3 bases and J 6 bases; nucleotides not matched to a gene: 3. This CDR3 has 14 amino acids. The chain's CDR3 is CASGLAGGYEKLFF. CDR3 bases: TGTGCTAGTGGTTTAGCAGGGGGCTATGAAAAACTGTTTTTT.

The chain carries TRBV15 and TRBJ1-5; TRBD1 matches at 9 bases. V gave up 3 bases and J gave up 4 bases; unmatched junction bases: 4. The CDR3 totals 15 residues. From germline, CDR1 is LNHNV and CDR2 YYDKDF (reference sequence). For the CDR3, the DNA is TGTGCCACCAGCAGTTGGGACAGGGAGAATCAGCCCCAGCATTTT. It yields the protein CATSSWDRENQPQHF. Full variable domain (rest looked up from reference TRBV15 and TRBJ1-5): DAMVIQNPRYQVTQFGKPVTLSCSQTLNHNVMYWYQQKSSQAPKLLFHYYDKDFNNEADTPDNFQSRRPNTSFCFLDIRSPGLGDTAMYLCATSSWDRENQPQHFGDGTRLSIL.

The chain is built from TRBV5-4 and TRBJ2-1; 11 bases fit TRBD2. This CDR3 contains 15 residues. Trimming took 3 bases from V and 5 from J; bases not matched to a gene: 4. Germline V CDR1 and CDR2: SGHNT, YYREEE (reference sequence). CDR3 in DNA: TGTGCCAGCAGCTATACGGGACTAGCGGACAATGAGCAGTTCTTC. It encodes CASSYTGLADNEQFF.